This TCR beta chain was observed in a study of T cell changes during pregnancy in multiple sclerosis. Germline V gene lookup returns CDR1 LGHNA and CDR2 YNFKEQ. The CDR3 has 18 amino acids. Trimming removed 0 bases from V and 4 bases from J; junction bases left unmatched: 12. Here immunoSEQ multiplex PCR was the method, and the copy in TCRdb shows in-frame clones only, minus some. The sample contains 66,000 or so clones, 91% of which appear only once. The rearrangement joins TRBV4-2 to TRBJ2-5; 9 bases line up with TRBD2. The sample here was CD8+ T cells from peripheral blood mononuclear cells, taken before pregnancy. This TCR derives from a female donor with multiple sclerosis, enrolled in a pregnancy study. The CDR3 region has the DNA TGTGCCAGCAGCCAAGAGCCCGATGCGGGGGGGCTGGGAGAGACCCAGTACTTC. It encodes CASSQEPDAGGLGETQYF.